The source of this TCR beta chain is a study of T cell responses to AZD1222 COVID-19 vaccine. Study conclusions and caveats: Nearly half of spike-specific TCRs reportedly go after variant regions that carry no mutations. The donor cohort was predominantly white British with a female majority, and clonal diversity may have been underestimated.

Worth noting for this clone: Its antigen remains unidentified.

Per germline, CDR1 ENHRY and CDR2 SYGVKD. The CDR3 has 15 residues. Trimming removed 0 bases from V and 2 bases from J, with 11 bases in between. Assay used: immunoSEQ multiplex PCR; TCRdb lists only in-frame clones, some missing. Of 95,000 to 150,000 clones listed, around 88% are singletons. The TCR originated in an adult in good health. The starting material was peripheral blood, obtained on day 0 of AZD1222 vaccination. The chain has TRBV10-3 and TRBJ2-7; no clear D. DNA for the CDR3: TGTGCCATCAGTGAGTCGCGGATGATCGCCTACGAGCAGTACTTC. As protein: CAISESRMIAYEQYF.